The T cell receptor beta chain under discussion was sequenced for a study of cytomegalovirus exposure and HLA in healthy donors. Turning to the study itself: Ancestry clustering placed roughly four fifths of a few hundred genotyped donors in the Caucasian-associated cluster.

The CDR3 spans 16 residues. The ends were cut back, 0 bases at V and 0 bases at J, with 8 bases in the middle. Germline V gene sequence: CDR1 SEHNR, CDR2 FQNEAQ (reference sequence). 13 Jbeta primers and 60 Vbeta primers were used for the PCR. Measured with immunoSEQ multiplex PCR; TCRdb has only the in-frame clones, and not every one. The table records roughly 120,000 clones, around 75% of them present only once. The TCR sequence derives from a woman aged 25 to 45 in good health and CMV-seronegative. Sequences were obtained from PBMCs. This chain links TRBV7-9 with TRBJ2-2, with D perhaps matching TRBD2 (6 bases). The CDR3 DNA sequence: TGTGCCAGCAGCTTAGCCGGGACTTCGAACACCGGGGAGCTGTTTTTT. The encoded protein is CASSLAGTSNTGELFF.